This T cell receptor (beta chain) was observed in a study of spatial heterogeneity in lung cancer (dated by TCRdb to about 2019). Turning to the overall study: Beta-chain transcripts were consistently detected in greater numbers than alpha-chain transcripts, which likely reflected higher beta-chain transcript abundance. The study linked features of the TCR repertoire to counts of nonsynonymous mutations, which were determined by whole-exome sequencing of tumor tissue. In the raw uncorrected reads, each unique combination of TCR and UMI appeared more than ten times on average. At surgery, some 220 tumor regions, around 68 matched nontumor lung samples and some 54 PBMC samples were TCR-sequenced for both alpha and beta chains. In non-small cell lung cancer, the study quantitatively compared TCR alpha and beta repertoires across several tumor regions, matched nontumor lung, and blood.

The germline V gene gives CDR1 as SNHLY and CDR2 as FYNNEI. The CDR3, from cysteine to phenylalanine, totals 13 residues. The entry retains the CDR3 DNA only, 39 bases that are in frame from base 1. V and J lose 2 bases and 1 base, and a span of 5 bases separates them. At least ten counts were recorded for this clonotype. Its antigen is currently not known. The record has no base qualities; no much larger clone is one base away. In the paper's terms, the time point label means: sample taken at primary tumor resection. TCR sequencing used whole RNA extracted from tumor and nontumor lung tissue, or from cryopreserved PBMC samples, without cell sorting. Samples were obtained from approximately 77 patients with early-stage, untreated non-small cell lung cancer from the lung TRACERx cohort. Patients were selected for TCR sequencing only if sufficient RNA was available from at least two tumor regions. What the work shows at the level of the full study, not this receptor alone: Additional single-cell paired TCR alpha and beta sequencing was considered necessary to confirm, at a functional level, the hypothesis that regional TCRs recognize regional mutations. Ubiquitous expanded tumor TCRs were detected in blood more often at tumor resection than at routine follow-up.

Library preparation employed 5' RACE. The sample was run on a NextSeq 500. To allow correction of PCR and sequencing errors, the TCR library protocol tagged every TCR cDNA molecule with a unique molecular identifier. In the paper's pipeline: Decombinator tools were used for TCR identification, UMI-based error correction and CDR3 extraction. Expanded TCRs were defined as those above a frequency of 2 per 1,000, corresponding to the top 1% of the tumor frequency distribution. Renyi diversity was calculated using the R vegan package after each repertoire was subsampled 100 times to 5,000 TCRs. CDR3 similarity networks were built from amino acid triplet string-kernel similarity, connecting CDR3s with pairwise similarity above 0.82. TCRdb reprocessing: public reads trimmed at Q25 with fastp, clones called with MiXCR, in-frame beta chains kept. Identical CDR3 protein sequences are pooled into one entry, listed with their most common genes and DNA. These V and J calls originate from TCRdb's pipeline instead of the authors' own analysis. In this sample the table shows about 48,000 distinct CDR3 sequences, approximately 5% of which occur a single time. The ten largest clonotypes hold around 10% of the sample.

The chain employs TRBV2 and TRBJ1-1; a tentative D call is TRBD1 (5 bases match). The source is a male donor with early-stage non-small cell lung cancer. The material was PBMCs, obtained at surgery. The CDR3 protein sequence reads: CASSEQGNTEAFF. The nucleotide sequence reads as follows: TGTGCCAGCAGTGAACAGGGGAACACTGAAGCTTTCTTT.